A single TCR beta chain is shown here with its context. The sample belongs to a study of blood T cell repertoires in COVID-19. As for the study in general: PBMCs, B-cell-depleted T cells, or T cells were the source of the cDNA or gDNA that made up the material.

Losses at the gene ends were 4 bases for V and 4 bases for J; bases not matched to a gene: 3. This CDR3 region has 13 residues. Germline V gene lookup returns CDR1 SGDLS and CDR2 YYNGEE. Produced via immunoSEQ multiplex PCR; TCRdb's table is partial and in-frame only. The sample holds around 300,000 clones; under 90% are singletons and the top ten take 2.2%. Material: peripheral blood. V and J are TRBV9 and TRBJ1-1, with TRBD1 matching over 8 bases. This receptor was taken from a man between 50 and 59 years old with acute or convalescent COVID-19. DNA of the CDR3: TGTGCCAGCAGCTACACAGGGGGCACTGAAGCTTTCTTT. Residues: CASSYTGGTEAFF. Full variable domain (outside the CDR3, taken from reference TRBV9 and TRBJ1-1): DSGVTQTPKHLITATGQRVTLRCSPRSGDLSVYWYQQSLDQGLQFLIQYYNGEERAKGNILERFSAQQFPDLHSELNLSSLELGDSALYFCASSYTGGTEAFFGQGTRLTVV.